This is a list of T cell receptor beta chains from one sample in a study of T cells expressing NK-cell markers. No DNA is given; TCRdb re-called the 5' RACE reads and lists each CDR3 protein once. Its table lists about 150,000 distinct CDR3 sequences. The source material was blood T cells: a sorted CD56 or NKG2C T cell subset, CD4+ or CD8+ T cells, or bulk PBMC T cells (not recorded which). Every receptor here comes from a man aged 18 to 70 in good health. Each CDR3 is given with its conserved first and last residue. Not all rows give a size; the values are once, few, many and, for expanded clones, a class.

.,TRBJ2-1,TRBV3-1,CASSQEPGSYNEQFF
.,TRBJ2-3,TRBV5-5,CASSLAYGLRDTQYF
.,TRBJ2-7,TRBV21-1,CASKGQTSYEQYF
.,TRBJ2-7,TRBV6-5,CATTGLSSPYEQYF
.,TRBJ2-5,TRBV5-1,CASSLEAFGYQETQYF
.,TRBJ2-2,TRBV5-1,CASSLGDRVDTGELFF
.,TRBJ2-3,TRBV4-2,CASSPPTSGTTDTQYF
.,TRBJ2-5,TRBV5-4,CASSSLTGGETQYF
.,TRBJ1-3,TRBV4-1,CASSQVAGNSGNTIYF
.,TRBJ2-6,TRBV24-1,CATSETGNGANVLTF
.,TRBJ2-2,TRBV7-9,CASSTGLAENTGELFF
.,TRBJ2-7,TRBV6-6,CASREVGEQYF
.,TRBJ1-5,TRBV7-8,CASSLASSNQPQHF
.,TRBJ2-7,TRBV21-1,CASSTQGLAGGQRCYEQYF
.,TRBJ2-3,TRBV7-3,CASRQRGRNSTSTDTQYF
.,TRBJ1-2,TRBV15,CATSRDRTGSHGYTF
.,TRBJ2-5,TRBV5-4,CASSLAWGSQETQYF
.,TRBJ2-3,TRBV12-3/TRBV12-4,CASSLAALAPQADTQYF
.,TRBJ2-7,TRBV21-1,CASSKGWTSIPYEQYF
large,TRBJ1-5,TRBV20-1,CSASIGRWADQPQHF
.,TRBJ1-4,TRBV27,CASSSIGGVGEKLFF
.,TRBJ2-7,TRBV11-2,CASSLLFWSSEKYEQYF
.,TRBJ2-1,TRBV11-1,CASSLYPSGGGNEQFF
.,TRBJ2-5,TRBV27,CASSPTPTGFQETQYF
.,TRBJ2-3,TRBV3-1,CASSQEKGWNTQYF
.,TRBJ2-3,TRBV7-8,CASSPKDRGSPTDTQYF
.,TRBJ2-7,TRBV20-1,CSAREVAGRVGEQYF
.,TRBJ2-1,TRBV5-1,CASSLFSRGGYFEQFF
.,TRBJ2-2,TRBV14,CASSQLGYGKRTGELFF
.,TRBJ2-7,TRBV12-5,CASGLSGSPRTGGPYEQYF
.,TRBJ1-1,TRBV4-1,CASSLLPLDRGRGNTEAFF
.,TRBJ2-5,TRBV7-9,CASSSEALAGGRNQYF
.,TRBJ2-4,TRBV7-9,CASSLGPREAKNIQYF
.,TRBJ1-1,TRBV5-1,CASSRGGYEGNTEAFF
.,TRBJ2-7,TRBV27,CASGVRNEQYF
.,TRBJ1-6,TRBV7-6,CASSLGYRDHSPLHF
.,TRBJ2-1,TRBV19,CASSNPGVPAIYNEQFF
.,TRBJ1-1,TRBV15,CATSRDRGYTEAFF
.,TRBJ2-6,TRBV6-5,CASSYGTGGYSGANVLTF
.,TRBJ2-2,TRBV14,CASRLTGKTGELFF
.,TRBJ2-7,TRBV3-1,CASSQEATPAYEQYF
.,TRBJ2-2,TRBV7-9,CASSLGQGMVYTGELFF
.,TRBJ1-1,TRBV9,CASSPPPTGATEAFF
.,TRBJ2-5,TRBV6-1,CASSRGGQQGASETQYF
.,TRBJ2-3,TRBV20-1,CSATPRGLAGFTDTQYF
.,TRBJ2-7,TRBV6-5,CASSYTLAGASYEQYF
.,TRBJ2-1,TRBV2,CASRVAGGLVYEQFF
.,TRBJ2-7,TRBV7-8,CASSLFAPGLEQYF
.,TRBJ1-2,TRBV29-1,CSVVGGANYGYTF
.,TRBJ2-2,TRBV4-2,CASSQRLAGGPNTGELFF
.,TRBJ2-1,TRBV19,CASSISGLYNEQFF
.,TRBJ2-3,TRBV7-9,CASSPGLRSTDTQYF
.,TRBJ1-5,TRBV27,CASSLLGIGGQPQHF
.,TRBJ2-3,TRBV7-9,CASSPQLAEYTDTQYF
.,TRBJ2-4,TRBV20-1,CSARDSRGFENIQYF
.,TRBJ1-3,TRBV9,CASSTRTDVSGNTIYF
.,TRBJ2-7,TRBV7-9,CASSSASQRWADF
.,TRBJ1-1,TRBV19,CASKWAGQANTEAFF
.,TRBJ2-7,TRBV11-2,CASSSFSQGGYEQYF
.,TRBJ2-7,TRBV4-2,CASSEGTSYSYEQYF